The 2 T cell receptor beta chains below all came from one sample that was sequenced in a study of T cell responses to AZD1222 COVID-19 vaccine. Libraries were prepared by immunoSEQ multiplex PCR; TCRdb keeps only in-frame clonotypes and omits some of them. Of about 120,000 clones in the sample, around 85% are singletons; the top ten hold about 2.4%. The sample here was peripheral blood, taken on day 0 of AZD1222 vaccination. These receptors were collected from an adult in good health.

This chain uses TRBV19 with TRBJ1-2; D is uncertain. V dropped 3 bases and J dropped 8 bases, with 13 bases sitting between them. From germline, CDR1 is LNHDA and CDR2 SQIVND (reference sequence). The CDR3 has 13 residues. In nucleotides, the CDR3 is TGTGCCAGTAGTATTCCCGGTTCGGGGGGCTACACCTTC. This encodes CASSIPGSGGYTF.

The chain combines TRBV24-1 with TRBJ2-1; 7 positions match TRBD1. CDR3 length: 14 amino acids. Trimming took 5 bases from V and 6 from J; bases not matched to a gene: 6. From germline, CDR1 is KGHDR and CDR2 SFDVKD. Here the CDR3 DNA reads TGTGCCACCAGTGGTTTAGACAGGGCCAATGAGCAGTTCTTC. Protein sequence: CATSGLDRANEQFF.